This T cell receptor beta chain was found in a study of shared clonotypes between healthy human individuals. Donors, healthy HIV-negative adults, lacked recent acute infections or vaccinations. Produced via immunoSEQ multiplex PCR; TCRdb's table is partial and in-frame only. In the table there are millions of clones, more than 80% of which are singletons. The receptor was isolated from a man between 18 and 35 years old in good health. Sequencing was carried out using naive CD4+ T cells sorted from blood. Subset specified: CD45RA+ positively selected.

The CDR3 loop reads CASSPRIQGLNTEAFF. DNA of the CDR3: TGTGCCAGCAGCCCCCGCATACAGGGGTTGAACACTGAAGCTTTCTTT. This chain joins TRBV7-2 and TRBJ1-1; TRBD1 agrees at 7 bases. Germline CDR1 reads SGHTA; CDR2 reads FQGNSA. The CDR3 has 16 amino acids. V was clipped by 5 bases and J by 0 bases; unmatched bases: 9.